This T cell receptor (beta chain) was recorded in a study of beta chain features in type 1 diabetes. Points from the study as a whole: Among all four CD4+ subsets, Type 1 diabetes patients had TCRB CDR3s that were moderately but significantly shorter.

Only one heparinised blood draw was taken per donor, and its volume averaged about 116 mL. This clone was picked up many times. Its antigen is undetermined. This CDR3 has 15 amino acids. Germline V lookup: CDR1 LGHNA, CDR2 YNFKEQ. V was trimmed by 2 bases and J by 1 base, leaving 11 bases between them. Investigators reverse transcribed all isolated RNA, so they sequenced expressed TCRB transcripts. The protocol was immunoSEQ multiplex PCR, while the TCRdb copy is restricted to in-frame clones and leaves out a portion. The repertoire holds some 150,000 clones, with 10% to 15% as singletons. The TCR sequence derives from a man aged 18 to 35 with type 1 diabetes. The J gene is TRBJ2-5, the V gene TRBV4-2; tentative D call: TRBD2 (5 bases). Sequenced input: central memory CD4+ T cells from blood. The CDR3: CASSQRTGSQETQYF. The CDR3 nucleotides read TGTGCCAGCAGCCAAAGGACGGGGTCCCAAGAGACCCAGTACTTC.